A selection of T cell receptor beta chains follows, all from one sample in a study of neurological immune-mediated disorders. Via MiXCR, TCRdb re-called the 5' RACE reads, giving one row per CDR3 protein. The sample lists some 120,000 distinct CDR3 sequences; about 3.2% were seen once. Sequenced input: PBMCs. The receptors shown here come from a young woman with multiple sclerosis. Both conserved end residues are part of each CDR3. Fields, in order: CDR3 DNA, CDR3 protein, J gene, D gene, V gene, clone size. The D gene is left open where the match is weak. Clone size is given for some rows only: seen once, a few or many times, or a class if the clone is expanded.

CDR3nt: TGTGCCAGTAGTAATCTTAGGGGACAGGGCGCAAGAGAAAGCACCGGGGAGCTGTTTTTT
CDR3aa: CASSNLRGQGARESTGELFF
j_gene: TRBJ2-2
d_gene: TRBD1
v_gene: TRBV19
abundance: many

CDR3nt: TGCAGTGCTAGATCCCTGACAGGGGAGAACACCGGGGAGCTGTTTTTT
CDR3aa: CSARSLTGENTGELFF
j_gene: TRBJ2-2
d_gene: TRBD1
v_gene: TRBV20-1
abundance: many

CDR3nt: TGTGCCAGCAGCTTATTTTCCGGCTCGAACACTGAAGCTTTCTTT
CDR3aa: CASSLFSGSNTEAFF
j_gene: TRBJ1-1
d_gene: NA
v_gene: TRBV7-2
abundance: many

CDR3nt: TGTGCCAGCACCCATGACAGGGTATCAGGTACTGAAGCTTTCTTT
CDR3aa: CASTHDRVSGTEAFF
j_gene: TRBJ1-1
d_gene: TRBD1
v_gene: TRBV12-3/TRBV12-4
abundance: many

CDR3nt: TGCAGTGCTAGAGCGGGACAGGAGAACACTGAAGCTTTCTTT
CDR3aa: CSARAGQENTEAFF
j_gene: TRBJ1-1
d_gene: TRBD1
v_gene: TRBV20-1
abundance: many

CDR3nt: TGTGCCACCAGGGCCGGTCCCTACGAGCAGTACTTC
CDR3aa: CATRAGPYEQYF
j_gene: TRBJ2-7
d_gene: NA
v_gene: TRBV15
abundance: many

CDR3nt: TGCAGCGTTCGACAGGGAAACTACGAGCAGTACTTC
CDR3aa: CSVRQGNYEQYF
j_gene: TRBJ2-7
d_gene: TRBD1
v_gene: TRBV29-1
abundance: many

CDR3nt: TGTGCCAGCAGCTTACGGGGCAGGGTAGAGGAGACCCAGTACTTC
CDR3aa: CASSLRGRVEETQYF
j_gene: TRBJ2-5
d_gene: NA
v_gene: TRBV7-2
abundance: many

CDR3nt: TGCGCCAGCAGCTTGACAGGAACATCCTACAATGAGCAGTTCTTC
CDR3aa: CASSLTGTSYNEQFF
j_gene: TRBJ2-1
d_gene: NA
v_gene: TRBV5-1
abundance: few

CDR3nt: TGTGCCAGCACCCGGACTAGCGGGAACACAGATACGCAGTATTTT
CDR3aa: CASTRTSGNTDTQYF
j_gene: TRBJ2-3
d_gene: TRBD2
v_gene: TRBV12-3/TRBV12-4
abundance: many

CDR3nt: TGCGCCAGCAGCTTGGCATCAGGGTACGCTGAAGCTTTCTTT
CDR3aa: CASSLASGYAEAFF
j_gene: TRBJ1-1
d_gene: NA
v_gene: TRBV5-1
abundance: many

CDR3nt: TGTGCCAGCAGTCGGACAGGGGTTGAAGCTTTCTTT
CDR3aa: CASSRTGVEAFF
j_gene: TRBJ1-1
d_gene: TRBD1
v_gene: TRBV12-3/TRBV12-4
abundance: many

CDR3nt: TGCGCCAGCAGCTTCGGGAGGGGGGGGAGCACTGAAGCTTTCTTT
CDR3aa: CASSFGRGGSTEAFF
j_gene: TRBJ1-1
d_gene: NA
v_gene: TRBV5-1
abundance: many

CDR3nt: TGCAGTGCCGACCTCTTAGGCGAGCAGTACTTC
CDR3aa: CSADLLGEQYF
j_gene: TRBJ2-7
d_gene: NA
v_gene: TRBV20-1
abundance: many

CDR3nt: TGCAGTGCTAGGATGCTTGGGGGAGAACAATCCGACGAGCAGTACTTC
CDR3aa: CSARMLGGEQSDEQYF
j_gene: TRBJ2-7
d_gene: NA
v_gene: TRBV20-1
abundance: many

CDR3nt: TGTGCCAGCAGCGCCGGAGGTCAGCCCCAGCATTTT
CDR3aa: CASSAGGQPQHF
j_gene: TRBJ1-5
d_gene: NA
v_gene: TRBV13
abundance: many

CDR3nt: TGCAGTGCTAGAGATCCTACTAGCGGGGACCAAGAGACCCAGTACTTC
CDR3aa: CSARDPTSGDQETQYF
j_gene: TRBJ2-5
d_gene: TRBD2
v_gene: TRBV20-1
abundance: many

CDR3nt: TGTGCCAGCAGCGTAGACACGGGCTCCTACAATGAGCAGTTCTTC
CDR3aa: CASSVDTGSYNEQFF
j_gene: TRBJ2-1
d_gene: NA
v_gene: TRBV9
abundance: many

CDR3nt: TGCGCCAGCAGCTTGGCTGGGTACGCTGAAAAACTGTTTTTT
CDR3aa: CASSLAGYAEKLFF
j_gene: TRBJ1-4
d_gene: NA
v_gene: TRBV5-1
abundance: many

CDR3nt: TGTGCCAGCAGCTCAATCGGCCTGCACGAGCAGTACTTC
CDR3aa: CASSSIGLHEQYF
j_gene: TRBJ2-7
d_gene: NA
v_gene: TRBV6-6
abundance: many

CDR3nt: TGTGCCAGCAGCTTAGGAACAGGAGAAGCTTTCTTT
CDR3aa: CASSLGTGEAFF
j_gene: TRBJ1-1
d_gene: NA
v_gene: TRBV7-9
abundance: many

CDR3nt: TGTGCCAGCAGCTTAGGGGGGACAGGGGGCTACACCTTC
CDR3aa: CASSLGGTGGYTF
j_gene: TRBJ1-2
d_gene: TRBD1
v_gene: TRBV7-2
abundance: many

CDR3nt: TGTGCCAGCAGCCCCCGGGCGGTGGATACGCAGTATTTT
CDR3aa: CASSPRAVDTQYF
j_gene: TRBJ2-3
d_gene: NA
v_gene: TRBV14
abundance: many

CDR3nt: TGTGCCAGCAGCCGAGGTGATCCCACTAACGAGCAGTACTTC
CDR3aa: CASSRGDPTNEQYF
j_gene: TRBJ2-7
d_gene: NA
v_gene: TRBV12-3/TRBV12-4
abundance: few

CDR3nt: TGCGCCAGCAGCCCCCGGGACAGGGGGTTTGGCTACACCTTC
CDR3aa: CASSPRDRGFGYTF
j_gene: TRBJ1-2
d_gene: TRBD1
v_gene: TRBV4-1
abundance: many

CDR3nt: TGTGCCACCAGCGGAGGGGGGCGCACAGATACGCAGTATTTT
CDR3aa: CATSGGGRTDTQYF
j_gene: TRBJ2-3
d_gene: NA
v_gene: TRBV15
abundance: many

CDR3nt: TGTGCCAGTAGTAGGGAGACAGGTCTTGTACAGCCCCAGCATTTT
CDR3aa: CASSRETGLVQPQHF
j_gene: TRBJ1-5
d_gene: NA
v_gene: TRBV19
abundance: many

CDR3nt: TGCAGTGCCATGGGAGCGGGAGGTTGGACAGATACGCAGTATTTT
CDR3aa: CSAMGAGGWTDTQYF
j_gene: TRBJ2-3
d_gene: TRBD2
v_gene: TRBV20-1
abundance: medium-sized

CDR3nt: TGTGCCAGCTCACCACTCTTGGGGGAAGGGGCCAACGTCCTGACTTTC
CDR3aa: CASSPLLGEGANVLTF
j_gene: TRBJ2-6
d_gene: NA
v_gene: TRBV18
abundance: NA

CDR3nt: TGTGCCAGCAGCTTGGTACGGGGAGAAAGTGAAAAACTGTTTTTT
CDR3aa: CASSLVRGESEKLFF
j_gene: TRBJ1-4
d_gene: NA
v_gene: TRBV5-6
abundance: many

CDR3nt: TGCGCCAGCAGCTTCGCCAGTATGACCGGGGAGCTGTTTTTT
CDR3aa: CASSFASMTGELFF
j_gene: TRBJ2-2
d_gene: NA
v_gene: TRBV5-1
abundance: many

CDR3nt: TGCGCCAGCAGCCTAAACAGGGCCAATTCACCCCTCCACTTT
CDR3aa: CASSLNRANSPLHF
j_gene: TRBJ1-6
d_gene: NA
v_gene: TRBV4-3
abundance: many

CDR3nt: TGCAGTGGAGTCGGGGAAATGACAGATACGCAGTATTTT
CDR3aa: CSGVGEMTDTQYF
j_gene: TRBJ2-3
d_gene: NA
v_gene: TRBV20-1
abundance: many

CDR3nt: TGTGCCAGCAGTCGCCGGGACACCAACACTGAAGCTTTCTTT
CDR3aa: CASSRRDTNTEAFF
j_gene: TRBJ1-1
d_gene: NA
v_gene: TRBV12-3/TRBV12-4
abundance: many

CDR3nt: TGCGCCAGCAGTCTTCGTGGGCGGGTAGCGACCACCGGGGAGCTGTTTTTT
CDR3aa: CASSLRGRVATTGELFF
j_gene: TRBJ2-2
d_gene: NA
v_gene: TRBV4-1
abundance: many

CDR3nt: TGTGCCAGCAGCCGAACCGGGAGAAAACTGGGAGAGACCCAGTACTTC
CDR3aa: CASSRTGRKLGETQYF
j_gene: TRBJ2-5
d_gene: NA
v_gene: TRBV14
abundance: many

CDR3nt: TGTGCCAGCAGCTCGGGGGGACAGAACACAGATACGCAGTATTTT
CDR3aa: CASSSGGQNTDTQYF
j_gene: TRBJ2-3
d_gene: NA
v_gene: TRBV5-6
abundance: many

CDR3nt: TGTGCCAGCAGTTTGGCGCCCGGGGACTATGGCTACACCTTC
CDR3aa: CASSLAPGDYGYTF
j_gene: TRBJ1-2
d_gene: NA
v_gene: TRBV12-3/TRBV12-4
abundance: many

CDR3nt: TGTGCCAGCAGCTTAGGGGACAGGGGATGGGCCACAGATACGCAGTATTTT
CDR3aa: CASSLGDRGWATDTQYF
j_gene: TRBJ2-3
d_gene: TRBD1
v_gene: TRBV7-2
abundance: many

CDR3nt: TGCAGTGCTAGCCGGGACAGGGGTGATGGCTACACCTTC
CDR3aa: CSASRDRGDGYTF
j_gene: TRBJ1-2
d_gene: TRBD1
v_gene: TRBV20-1
abundance: many

CDR3nt: TGTGCCAGCAGGTCTAGCACAGATACGCAGTATTTT
CDR3aa: CASRSSTDTQYF
j_gene: TRBJ2-3
d_gene: NA
v_gene: TRBV9
abundance: once

CDR3nt: TGTGCCAGCAGCTCCGGCGGGCTAGCAGATACGCAGTATTTT
CDR3aa: CASSSGGLADTQYF
j_gene: TRBJ2-3
d_gene: NA
v_gene: TRBV7-9
abundance: many

CDR3nt: TGCAGTGCGCGGACGGTGTCAGGTGAGCAGTTCTTC
CDR3aa: CSARTVSGEQFF
j_gene: TRBJ2-1
d_gene: NA
v_gene: TRBV20-1
abundance: many

CDR3nt: TGCGCCAGCAGCTTGGTGACGGGGCCGAACACTGAAGCTTTCTTT
CDR3aa: CASSLVTGPNTEAFF
j_gene: TRBJ1-1
d_gene: NA
v_gene: TRBV5-1
abundance: few

CDR3nt: TGTGCCAGCAGTGACCACCCCCGTAGTGAAGCTTTCTTT
CDR3aa: CASSDHPRSEAFF
j_gene: TRBJ1-1
d_gene: NA
v_gene: TRBV6-4
abundance: many

CDR3nt: TGCGCCAGCAGACAACAAGCGAATTCCTACAATGAGCAGTTCTTC
CDR3aa: CASRQQANSYNEQFF
j_gene: TRBJ2-1
d_gene: NA
v_gene: TRBV5-1
abundance: many

CDR3nt: TGTGCCAGCAGCTTAGGGGGCCGGACTCGCAACACCGGGGAGCTGTTTTTT
CDR3aa: CASSLGGRTRNTGELFF
j_gene: TRBJ2-2
d_gene: NA
v_gene: TRBV7-2
abundance: many

CDR3nt: TGTGCCAGCAGACCCCGGATGCAGGGCCGGGCAGATACGCAGTATTTT
CDR3aa: CASRPRMQGRADTQYF
j_gene: TRBJ2-3
d_gene: NA
v_gene: TRBV12-3/TRBV12-4
abundance: many

CDR3nt: TGTGCCAGCAGTGCTGAACAGTACACCGGGGAGCTGTTTTTT
CDR3aa: CASSAEQYTGELFF
j_gene: TRBJ2-2
d_gene: NA
v_gene: TRBV6-4
abundance: NA

CDR3nt: TGCAGTGCTAGAACCGGGACAGGTTACTCCGAGCAGTACTTC
CDR3aa: CSARTGTGYSEQYF
j_gene: TRBJ2-7
d_gene: TRBD1
v_gene: TRBV20-1
abundance: many